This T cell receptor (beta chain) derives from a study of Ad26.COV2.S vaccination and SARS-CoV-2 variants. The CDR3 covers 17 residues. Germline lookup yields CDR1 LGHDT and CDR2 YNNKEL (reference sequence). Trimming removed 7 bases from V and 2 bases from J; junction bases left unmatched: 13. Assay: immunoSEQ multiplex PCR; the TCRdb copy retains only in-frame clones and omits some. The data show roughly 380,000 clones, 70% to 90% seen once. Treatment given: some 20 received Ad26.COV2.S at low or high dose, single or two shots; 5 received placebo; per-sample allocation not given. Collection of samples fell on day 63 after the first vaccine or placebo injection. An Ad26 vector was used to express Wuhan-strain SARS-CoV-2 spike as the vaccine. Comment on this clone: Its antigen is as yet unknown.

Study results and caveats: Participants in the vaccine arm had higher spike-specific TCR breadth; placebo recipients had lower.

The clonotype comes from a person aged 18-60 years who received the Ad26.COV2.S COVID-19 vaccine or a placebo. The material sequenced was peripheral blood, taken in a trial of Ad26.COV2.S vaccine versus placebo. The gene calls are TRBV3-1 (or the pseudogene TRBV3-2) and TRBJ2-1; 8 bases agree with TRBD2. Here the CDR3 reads CASTPSIRGGPYNEQFF. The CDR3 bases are TGTGCCAGCACCCCATCCATCCGGGGGGGGCCCTACAATGAGCAGTTCTTC.